The 8 T cell receptor beta chains below were found in one sample sequenced in a study of T cell repertoires in cytomegalovirus infection. Via MiXCR, TCRdb re-called the reads, giving one row per CDR3 protein. The table includes 350,000 to 450,000 distinct CDR3 sequences, 15% to 20% detected once. Sequenced input: PBMCs. These receptors all come from a human donor in good health (CMV status not recorded). Some clones in this sample may be carry-over from other donors' samples.

The table lists this clonotype with a few counts. The rearrangement joins TRBV6-1 to TRBJ2-5; 10 bases are a match to TRBD2. CDR1 and CDR2 from the germline V gene are MNHNS and SASEGT. The CDR3 sequence is 15 residues long. The V and J ends lost 6 bases and 4 bases, in that order; junction bases with no gene match: 8. CDR3 bases: TGTGCCAGCAGCCCTAGCGGGAGCAGTGGAGAGACCCAGTACTTC. It specifies CASSPSGSSGETQYF.

This clonotype was recorded a few times. The rearrangement joins TRBV5-4 to TRBJ2-3; D perhaps matches TRBD1 (6 bases). This CDR3 contains 17 residues. V gave up 4 bases and J gave up 0 bases, with 18 bases separating them. Germline assignment: CDR1 SGHNT and CDR2 YYREEE (reference sequence). CDR3 in amino acids: CASSLSPGEFSTDTQYF. The DNA for the CDR3 is TGTGCCAGCAGCCTGTCCCCAGGGGAATTTAGCACAGATACGCAGTATTTT. Looking up the rest from reference TRBV5-4 and TRBJ2-3 gives the full variable domain: ETGVTQSPTHLIKTRGQQVTLRCSSQSGHNTVSWYQQALGQGPQFIFQYYREEENGRGNFPPRFSGLQFPNYSSELNVNALELDDSALYLCASSLSPGEFSTDTQYFGPGTRLTVL.

This clonotype was recorded a few times. V is TRBV12-3 or TRBV12-4 and J is TRBJ2-1, with TRBD2 as a possible D gene (5 bases). This CDR3 region has 12 residues. The V end was cut by 6 bases, the J end by 9 bases, with 12 bases between. The CDR3 loop reads CASSRDFGEQFF. The CDR3 nucleotides are TGTGCCAGCAGCCGGGATTTCGGTGAGCAGTTCTTC.

The V and J genes are TRBV4-1 and TRBJ2-3; possible D gene TRBD1, 5 bases. Germline V CDR1 and CDR2: MGHRA, YSYEKL. The CDR3 contains 16 residues. V lost 1 base and J lost 3, with 14 bases in between. CDR3 nucleotide sequence: TGCGCCAGCAGCCAAGGACCGGCAGGGCTGACAGATACGCAGTATTTT. This codes for CASSQGPAGLTDTQYF.

This clonotype was seen at least ten times. This sequence joins TRBV11-1 and TRBJ2-1, with a tentative D call TRBD1 (5 bases). CDR3 length: 12 amino acids. Germline V gene lookup returns CDR1 SGHAT and CDR2 FQDESV (reference sequence). Trimming shortened V by 10 bases and J by 9 bases, and 16 bases separated the two germline ends. DNA for the CDR3: TGTGCCACCTCTACAGGTTTCGGTGAGCAGTTCTTC. Translated, it gives CATSTGFGEQFF.

Note on this clonotype: Being one base from a much bigger clone, this may be a read error. V and J are TRBV29-1 and TRBJ1-1, with a weak D call TRBD1 (5 bases). CDR3 length: 13 amino acids. CDR1 SQVTM and CDR2 ANQGSEA come from the germline V gene. Trimming shortened V by 1 base and J by 1 base, and 7 bases separated the two germline ends. Here the CDR3 reads CSVEAGTNTEAFF. The CDR3 bases are TGCAGCGTTGAAGCTGGGACGAACACTGAAGCTTTCTTT.

The rearrangement joins TRBV14 to TRBJ2-7; unclear D gene. This CDR3 has 12 residues. Trimming cost V 1 base and J 4 bases, with 5 bases left between them. Germline loops: CDR1 SGHDN, CDR2 FVKESK. In DNA form, the CDR3 reads TGTGCCAGCAGCCAAGGAATTTACGAGCAGTACTTC. Residues: CASSQGIYEQYF.

This clonotype was counted at least ten times. The V and J genes are TRBV2 and TRBJ2-1, with D tentatively TRBD2 (6 bases). The V gene's germline CDR1 is SNHLY and CDR2 FYNNEI. V lost 6 bases to trimming and J lost 9 bases, with 21 bases between them. The CDR3 loop spans 15 amino acids. CDR3: CASREDYPRGGEQFF. CDR3 sequence (DNA): TGTGCCAGCAGGGAGGACTACCCTCGCGGAGGTGAGCAGTTCTTC.